Listed below are T cell receptor beta chains from one sample, sequenced in a study of radiotherapy plus CTLA-4 blockade in lung cancer. TCRdb keeps only in-frame clones here, not all; method: immunoSEQ multiplex PCR. The table has about 95,000 clones, approximately 83% seen once. Sequencing used peripheral blood, obtained from a patient treated with radiotherapy plus ipilimumab. The receptors here all came from a human donor with non-small cell lung cancer who had stable disease on radiotherapy plus ipilimumab. Each CDR3 is given with its conserved first and last residue. The D gene is left open where the match is weak. Rows may omit the clone size; those that give it use once, few, many or a size class.

D gene	clone size	J gene	V gene	CDR3 DNA	CDR3 protein
TRBD2	.	TRBJ2-5	TRBV18	TGTGCCAGCTCACCTTCCGGGACTAGCGCGAGCCCTTACAGGACCCAGTACTTC	CASSPSGTSASPYRTQYF
.	once	TRBJ2-4	TRBV6-1	TGTGCCAGCAGTGGTAGCGTGGGCAAAAACATTCAGTACTTC	CASSGSVGKNIQYF
TRBD1	.	TRBJ2-7	TRBV10-2	TGCGCCAGCAGTGGACAGGGCCTCTCCTACGAGCAGTACTTC	CASSGQGLSYEQYF
TRBD1	.	TRBJ1-2	TRBV2	TGTGCCAGCAGTGATTCATGGACAGGGAATAACTATGGCTACACCTTC	CASSDSWTGNNYGYTF
.	few	TRBJ2-2	TRBV19	TGTGCCAGTAGTCCCTGGAGGGGTACGAACACCGGGGAGCTGTTTTTT	CASSPWRGTNTGELFF
.	.	TRBJ2-4	TRBV7-2	TGTGCCAGCAGCTTACAGCCTGGAGTAGCCAAAAACATTCAGTACTTC	CASSLQPGVAKNIQYF
TRBD2	.	TRBJ2-3	TRBV6-4	TGTGCCAGCAGTGACGTGGCTAGCGGGGGAGCAGATACGCAGTATTTT	CASSDVASGGADTQYF
.	.	TRBJ1-4	TRBV5-1	TGCGCCAGCAGCTTGGGAGGTGGATCTAATGAAAAACTGTTTTTT	CASSLGGGSNEKLFF
TRBD2	.	TRBJ2-5	TRBV7-3	TGTGCCAGCAGCTTATGGAGCGGGGGTCGGGAGACCCAGTACTTC	CASSLWSGGRETQYF
.	once	TRBJ2-2	TRBV6-5	TGTGCCAGCAGTTACTCGATAATCACCGGGGAGCTGTTTTTT	CASSYSIITGELFF
TRBD1	.	TRBJ2-5	TRBV2	TGTGCCAGCAGTAGGGACAGGGGGCAAGAGACCCAGTACTTC	CASSRDRGQETQYF
.	.	TRBJ1-1	TRBV19	TGTGCCAGTAGTATGTCTGACAGATCGGGTGAAGCTTTCTTT	CASSMSDRSGEAFF
.	.	TRBJ1-3	TRBV11-2	TGTGCCAGCAGCTTAAGGGGACCGGAATCTGGAAACACCATATATTTT	CASSLRGPESGNTIYF
TRBD1	.	TRBJ2-1	TRBV9	TGTGCCAGCAGCGTAGGGGAGGGACAGGGGGGCAATGAGCAGTTCTTC	CASSVGEGQGGNEQFF
.	.	TRBJ1-1	TRBV11-2	TGTGCCGGGCGCTCCCAGGCAATGAACACTGAAGCTTTCTTT	CAGRSQAMNTEAFF
.	.	TRBJ1-4	TRBV13	TGTGCCAGCAGCTTAGGCGGCGGGGTTGGTAATGAAAAACTGTTTTTT	CASSLGGGVGNEKLFF
.	.	TRBJ1-5	TRBV27	TGTGCCAGCGCCCGCCTAGCAGGGGATCAGCCCCAGCATTTT	CASARLAGDQPQHF
TRBD1	.	TRBJ1-6	TRBV19	TGTGCCAGTAGGCCCGACAGGGCGTGGAATTCACCCCTCCACTTT	CASRPDRAWNSPLHF
.	.	TRBJ2-1	TRBV7-2	TGTGCCAGCAGCTCCCGGCCCGGAGACGGGCAGTTCTTC	CASSSRPGDGQFF